The 16 T cell receptor beta chains given below trace back to one sample, sequenced in a study of blood T cell repertoires in COVID-19 (dated by TCRdb to about 2020). Libraries were made using the immunoSEQ multiplex PCR assay. Here the immuneACCESS table is served through TCRdb, limited to in-frame sequences with V and J called. Missing clones are a known gap in these copies; in checked studies unresolved V genes cover under half, and the rest lacks a known reason. The table for this sample lists about 68,000 clones; 75% to 90% of them were counted only once. In total, the top ten clones hold about 8.3% of the sample. Sample: peripheral blood. The receptors derive from a man aged 25 to 40 with acute or convalescent COVID-19.

The chain couples TRBV24-1 to TRBJ2-7, with 7 nucleotides matching TRBD2. Germline assignment: CDR1 KGHDR and CDR2 SFDVKD. This CDR3 comprises 14 residues. V lost 2 bases, J lost 3 bases, and 3 bases stayed unmatched. CDR3 amino acids: CATSDSRTSYEQYF. In DNA form, the CDR3 reads TGTGCCACCAGTGATTCGCGGACTAGCTACGAGCAGTACTTC.

This chain joins TRBV30 and TRBJ2-1; TRBD2 agrees at 7 bases. V was pared by 1 base and J by 9 bases, with 6 bases of the junction left unmatched. CDR1 is GTSNPN, CDR2 SVGIG, per germline (reference sequence). The CDR3 consists of 13 residues. The CDR3 nucleotides are TGTGCCTGGAGTGGACTAGCCGTAGGTGAGCAGTTCTTC. As protein: CAWSGLAVGEQFF. Drawing the rest from reference TRBV30 and TRBJ2-1, the complete variable domain is SQTIHQWPATLVQPVGSPLSLECTVEGTSNPNLYWYRQAAGRGLQLLFYSVGIGQISSEVPQNLSASRPQDRQFILSSKKLLLSDSGFYLCAWSGLAVGEQFFGPGTRLTVL.

The chain joins TRBV6-5 to TRBJ1-5; no firm D call. Germline V gene lookup returns CDR1 MNHEY and CDR2 SVGAGI. This CDR3 region has 15 residues. V was clipped by 0 bases and J by 4 bases, with 10 bases between them. CDR3 in amino acids: CASSYSRGRNQPQHF. In DNA form, the CDR3 reads TGTGCCAGCAGTTACTCGAGAGGTCGTAATCAGCCCCAGCATTTT.

This chain connects TRBV7-2 to TRBJ1-1; perhaps TRBD1 as D (5 bases). The germline V and J ends were trimmed by 8 bases and 1 base, with 11 bases remaining between them. CDR1 is SGHTA, CDR2 FQGNSA, per germline. The CDR3 totals 13 residues. As DNA, the CDR3 is TGTGCCAGCTTGGGGCAGGGGAACACTGAAGCTTTCTTT. Translating it yields CASLGQGNTEAFF.

The chain combines TRBV20-1 with TRBJ1-4; D unclear. Germline CDR1 and CDR2: DFQATT and SNEGSKA (reference sequence). This CDR3 region has 11 residues. Trimming pared 1 base from V and 8 bases from J, leaving 5 bases between. The chain's CDR3 is CSARGREKLFF. The DNA for the CDR3 is TGCAGTGCTAGAGGTCGGGAAAAACTGTTTTTT.

This sequence joins TRBV19 and TRBJ2-7, with D unresolved. From germline, CDR1 is LNHDA and CDR2 SQIVND (reference sequence). CDR3 length: 11 residues. Trimming left V 4 bases short and J 4 bases short, with 5 bases between. CDR3 in amino acids: CASSNGYEQYF. The CDR3 DNA reads TGTGCCAGTAGTAACGGGTACGAGCAGTACTTC.

About this clone itself: Other DNA sequences in this sample translate to the same CDR3. The chain combines TRBV4-3 with TRBJ2-7; possible D gene TRBD1, 6 bases. The V and J ends lost 4 bases and 1 base respectively, with 11 bases between them. The CDR3 extends over 14 amino acids. Per germline, CDR1 LGHNA and CDR2 YSLEER. The CDR3 spells CASSPTQGSYEQYF. CDR3 sequence (DNA): TGCGCCAGCAGCCCGACGCAGGGGTCCTACGAGCAGTACTTC.

This chain connects TRBV29-1 to TRBJ1-4; 7 nucleotides match TRBD1. CDR1 and CDR2 (germline): SQVTM, ANQGSEA. This CDR3 comprises 14 residues. V was clipped by 6 bases and J by 13 bases; unmatched bases: 17. DNA for the CDR3: TGCAGCGTCGGACGGGACAGTCAGTCTTATGGACTGTTTTTT. It encodes CSVGRDSQSYGLFF.

This chain links TRBV30 with TRBJ2-1, with 8 bases fitting TRBD1. This CDR3 comprises 15 residues. With V trimmed by 3 bases and J by 7 bases, 11 bases remained unmatched. Germline CDR1 GTSNPN, CDR2 SVGIG (reference sequence). The CDR3 nucleotides read TGTGCCTGGAGACGAGGGACAGGCCCAAGGAATGAGCAGTTCTTC. Amino acids: CAWRRGTGPRNEQFF.

CDR3 loop: CAWDRRVGYGYTF. In nucleotides, the CDR3 is TGTGCCTGGGACAGGAGGGTAGGGTATGGCTACACCTTC. The chain uses TRBV30 and TRBJ1-2; D is perhaps TRBD1 (6 bases). V was trimmed by 5 bases and J by 5 bases, leaving 15 bases between them. CDR3 length equals 13 residues. Germline values: CDR1 GTSNPN, CDR2 SVGIG (reference sequence).

V and J are TRBV20-1 and TRBJ2-2; TRBD2 matches 7 bases. The V and J ends lost 3 bases and 2 bases, in that order; junction bases with no gene match: 3. CDR1 and CDR2 (germline): DFQATT, SNEGSKA (reference sequence). The CDR3 covers 14 residues. CDR3 sequence (DNA): TGCAGTGCTAGTCCAGCGGGAAACACCGGGGAGCTGTTTTTT. This sequence encodes CSASPAGNTGELFF.

In nucleotides, the CDR3 is TGCGCCAGCGGTTCTCGGGGAGCCGGGGAGCTGTTTTTT. Amino acid sequence: CASGSRGAGELFF. This chain connects TRBV10-1 to TRBJ2-2; weak D call: TRBD2 (5 bases). From germline, CDR1 is WNHNN and CDR2 SYGVQD (reference sequence). The CDR3 length is 13 residues. The V end was cut by 8 bases, the J end by 6 bases, with 13 bases between.

The chain has TRBV6-5 and TRBJ2-1, with D maybe TRBD2 (7 bases). In germline, CDR1 is MNHEY, CDR2 SVGAGI. Trimming left V 11 bases short and J 9 bases short, with 17 bases between. There are 12 residues in the CDR3. In DNA form, the CDR3 reads TGTGCCGCCGCGGGGGCAGTTGTTGAGCAGTTCTTC. Residues: CAAAGAVVEQFF.

The chain employs TRBV12-3 or TRBV12-4 and TRBJ1-5; no clear D. The CDR3 has 13 residues. V gave up 1 base and J gave up 4 bases, with 5 bases separating them. The CDR3 protein is CASSLVGNQPQHF. The DNA for the CDR3 is TGTGCCAGCAGTTTAGTCGGGAATCAGCCCCAGCATTTT.

The chain couples TRBV6-5 to TRBJ2-1; 8 nucleotides agree with TRBD2. Germline CDR1 and CDR2: MNHEY and SVGAGI. This CDR3 contains 13 residues. After removal of 8 bases from V and 3 bases from J, the junction contained 3 bases not matched to a gene. The CDR3 loop is CASREGHYNEQFF. CDR3 in DNA: TGTGCCAGCCGGGAGGGCCACTACAATGAGCAGTTCTTC.

J is TRBJ2-7 and V is TRBV9; 13 nucleotides line up with TRBD2. This CDR3 region has 19 residues. Per germline, CDR1 SGDLS and CDR2 YYNGEE. J gave up 5 bases and V 4 bases, and 18 bases lay outside the gene matches. CDR3 DNA sequence: TGTGCCAGCAGCCCACTCCCGGGACTAGCGGGATTTTATCGAAACGAGCAGTACTTC. Translating it yields CASSPLPGLAGFYRNEQYF.